A selection of T cell receptor beta chains follows, all from one sample in a study of T-cell reconstitution after alpha-beta-depleted transplantation in children. TCRdb reanalysed the PCR reads using MiXCR and keeps one entry per CDR3 protein. Of under 850,000 distinct CDR3 sequences in the sample, less than 15% were seen once. Here the sequenced sample was PBMCs, taken before TCRalphabeta/CD19-depleted stem cell transplant. These receptors all come from a girl between 2 and 10 years old with congenital amegakaryocytic thrombocytopenia, due to receive a stem cell transplant. Both conserved end residues are part of each CDR3. The order of the fields is J gene, D gene, V gene, clone size, CDR3 protein, CDR3 DNA. The D gene is left open where the match is weak. Clone size is stated in some rows and not others, as once, few, many or a class when expanded.

>TRBJ2-4|TRBD2|TRBV20-1|-
CSGTSGRVKNIQYF
TGCAGTGGAACTAGCGGGAGGGTAAAAAACATTCAGTACTTC
>TRBJ1-4|-|TRBV5-6|many
CASSLSGSTNEKLFF
TGTGCCAGCAGCCTCTCAGGGTCGACTAATGAAAAACTGTTTTTT
>TRBJ1-1|-|TRBV20-1|-
CSAPGWNTEAFF
TGCAGTGCCCCCGGATGGAACACTGAAGCTTTCTTT
>TRBJ2-4|TRBD2|TRBV2|few
CASGRTSEGIQYF
TGTGCCAGCGGGAGGACTAGCGAGGGCATTCAGTACTTC
>TRBJ2-7|-|TRBV7-9|-
CASSWTDRSYEQYF
TGTGCCAGCAGCTGGACAGATCGCTCCTACGAGCAGTACTTC
>TRBJ1-5|-|TRBV20-1|-
CSARGVGQSGQPQHF
TGCAGTGCTAGAGGGGTAGGGCAGTCGGGTCAGCCCCAGCATTTT
>TRBJ2-3|TRBD2|TRBV4-1|few
CASSRGLAGVHSTDTQYF
TGCGCCAGCAGCCGGGGACTAGCGGGAGTACATTCCACAGATACGCAGTATTTT
>TRBJ2-5|-|TRBV5-1|-
CASSLVPSRQETQYF
TGCGCCAGCAGCTTGGTACCTAGCAGACAAGAGACCCAGTACTTC
>TRBJ2-3|TRBD1|TRBV19|once
CASSVSTGGSTDTQYF
TGTGCCAGTAGTGTTTCGACAGGGGGTAGCACAGATACGCAGTATTTT
>TRBJ2-7|-|TRBV7-2|few
CASSLVVRVSDEQYF
TGTGCCAGCAGCTTAGTCGTCAGGGTTTCGGACGAGCAGTACTTC
>TRBJ2-1|-|TRBV5-1|many
CASSLDRAFTEQFF
TGCGCCAGCAGCTTGGACAGGGCCTTCACTGAGCAGTTCTTC
>TRBJ1-5|-|TRBV6-1|-
CATGGGPGNQPQHF
TGTGCCACCGGGGGGGGACCGGGCAATCAGCCCCAGCATTTT
>TRBJ1-6|TRBD1|TRBV4-1|many
CASSQVSMDRDNSPLHF
TGCGCCAGCAGCCAAGTCAGTATGGACAGGGATAATTCACCCCTCCACTTT
>TRBJ1-3|-|TRBV12-3/TRBV12-4|once
CASSLTGYTIYF
TGTGCCAGCAGTTTAACTGGATACACCATATATTTT
>TRBJ2-7|TRBD2|TRBV10-3|many
CAISESRTSGSYEQYF
TGTGCCATCAGTGAGAGTAGGACTAGCGGTTCCTACGAGCAGTACTTC
>TRBJ2-1|-|TRBV7-9|-
CASSLGQHYYNEQFF
TGTGCCAGCAGCTTAGGTCAGCACTATTACAATGAGCAGTTCTTC
>TRBJ2-3|-|TRBV7-8|many
CASSLDPGPLEDTQYF
TGTGCCAGCAGCTTAGATCCGGGACCCTTAGAAGATACGCAGTATTTT
>TRBJ2-7|-|TRBV7-9|-
CASSFRGVEEQSF
TGTGCCAGCAGCTTTCGTGGGGTAGAGGAGCAGTCCTTC
>TRBJ2-1|TRBD2|TRBV7-8|few
CASSVSPSGRGNNEQFF
TGTGCCAGCAGCGTTTCCCCTAGCGGGAGGGGGAACAATGAGCAGTTCTTC
>TRBJ2-1|-|TRBV6-1|many
CATRIAPENYNEQFF
TGTGCCACAAGAATAGCTCCGGAGAACTACAATGAGCAGTTCTTC
>TRBJ1-2|-|TRBV5-6|many
CASSRDSGYGYTF
TGTGCCAGCAGCCGCGACAGTGGTTATGGCTACACCTTC
>TRBJ2-2|-|TRBV18|many
CASSPFGSGELFF
TGTGCCAGCTCACCTTTCGGGAGCGGGGAGCTGTTTTTT
>TRBJ2-7|TRBD2|TRBV5-5|-
CASTGTSDPYEQYF
TGTGCCAGCACCGGGACTAGCGATCCCTACGAGCAGTACTTC
>TRBJ2-7|TRBD2|TRBV29-1|-
CSVEEVGAGGPYEQYF
TGCAGCGTTGAAGAAGTAGGAGCGGGAGGGCCCTACGAGCAGTACTTC
>TRBJ1-1|-|TRBV30|-
CAWSVRMGNTEAFF
TGTGCCTGGAGTGTACGTATGGGGAACACTGAAGCTTTCTTT
>TRBJ2-7|-|TRBV6-5|-
CASSYRQNGAEQYF
TGTGCCAGCAGTTATCGGCAAAACGGGGCCGAGCAGTACTTC
>TRBJ2-7|TRBD2|TRBV5-1|-
CASSLTSGEVHYEQYF
TGCGCCAGCAGCTTGACTAGCGGTGAGGTGCATTACGAGCAGTACTTC
>TRBJ2-3|-|TRBV20-1|few
CSARDPGTTEGRSTDTQYF
TGCAGTGCTAGAGACCCCGGGACCACCGAAGGGAGGAGCACAGATACGCAGTATTTT
>TRBJ2-3|-|TRBV12-3/TRBV12-4|many
CASSSLIFSGGMDTQYF
TGTGCCAGCAGTTCCCTGATATTCTCTGGGGGGATGGATACGCAGTATTTT
>TRBJ1-4|-|TRBV15|-
CATGDFNEKLFF
TGTGCCACCGGAGACTTCAATGAAAAACTGTTTTTT
>TRBJ2-5|-|TRBV14|-
CASCQLLGTMETQYF
TGTGCCAGCTGCCAACTTCTAGGGACCATGGAGACCCAGTACTTC
>TRBJ2-2|-|TRBV4-1|few
CASKKIGTRATGELFF
TGCGCCAGCAAAAAGATTGGGACGAGAGCGACCGGGGAGCTGTTTTTT
>TRBJ1-6|-|TRBV25-1|many
CASSGLPDRLSSYNSPLHF
TGTGCCAGCAGTGGGCTTCCTGACAGGTTAAGCTCCTATAATTCACCCCTCCACTTT
>TRBJ2-3|TRBD1|TRBV12-3/TRBV12-4|many
CASSRGDSRTDTQYF
TGTGCCAGCAGTAGAGGGGACAGTCGAACAGATACGCAGTATTTT
>TRBJ2-3|-|TRBV5-1|-
CASSPDVHGGKADTQYF
TGCGCCAGCAGTCCGGACGTACATGGGGGAAAAGCAGATACGCAGTATTTT
>TRBJ2-7|TRBD2|TRBV5-1|many
CASSSYATSGRISSYEQYF
TGCGCCAGCAGCTCCTATGCGACTAGCGGGAGGATTAGCTCCTACGAGCAGTACTTC
>TRBJ2-1|-|TRBV12-5|-
CASDGAYNEQFF
TGTGCTAGTGACGGAGCCTACAATGAGCAGTTCTTC
>TRBJ2-7|TRBD2|TRBV12-3/TRBV12-4|many
CANPTSGYEQYF
TGTGCCAATCCGACTAGCGGGTACGAGCAGTACTTC
>TRBJ2-1|-|TRBV14|many
CASSQNLDSNEQFF
TGTGCCAGCAGCCAAAACCTTGACAGTAATGAGCAGTTCTTC
>TRBJ1-1|-|TRBV7-9|-
CASSLVGTPNTEAFF
TGTGCCAGCAGCTTAGTCGGGACACCTAACACTGAAGCTTTCTTT
>TRBJ2-7|TRBD1|TRBV5-1|many
CASSLPDRGSSYEQYF
TGCGCCAGCAGCTTGCCGGACAGGGGCAGCTCCTACGAGCAGTACTTC
>TRBJ2-2|TRBD2|TRBV5-1|many
CASSLAMGTRTGELFF
TGCGCCAGCAGCTTGGCGATGGGGACTAGGACCGGGGAGCTGTTTTTT
>TRBJ2-5|-|TRBV9|few
CASSVVGRPQETQYF
TGTGCCAGCAGCGTAGTGGGGCGGCCACAAGAGACCCAGTACTTC
>TRBJ2-7|TRBD1|TRBV20-1|-
CSARQGPYEQYF
TGCAGTGCCCGACAGGGCCCCTACGAGCAGTACTTC
>TRBJ2-5|-|TRBV12-3/TRBV12-4|many
CASSRDNLVLPQETQYF
TGTGCCAGCAGTCGCGACAACCTTGTATTACCTCAAGAGACCCAGTACTTC
>TRBJ2-7|-|TRBV5-1|many
CASREGLAHSYEQYF
TGCGCCAGCCGCGAGGGGCTAGCTCACTCCTACGAGCAGTACTTC
>TRBJ2-5|-|TRBV6-6|many
CASSYAGQETQYF
TGTGCCAGCAGTTACGCAGGCCAAGAGACCCAGTACTTC
>TRBJ1-2|-|TRBV6-2/TRBV6-3|many
CASQDPNYGYTF
TGTGCCAGCCAGGATCCTAACTATGGCTACACCTTC
>TRBJ1-6|TRBD1|TRBV7-8|-
CASSKTRPGQGHSPLHF
TGTGCCAGCAGCAAAACGCGGCCGGGACAGGGCCATTCACCCCTCCACTTT